This TCR beta chain stems from a study of tumor and adjacent non-tumor tissue in lung cancer. Study context: Histology: 12 adenocarcinoma, a couple of squamous cell carcinoma, 1 small cell lung cancer. Study-level points and caveats: Compared with tumor, normal lung showed significantly lower TCR diversity.

Remarks on this clonotype: The antigen is undetermined. One end of the junction does not line up with germline, which may come from a read error.

The library came from three nested PCR rounds adapted from ARM-PCR protocols. TCRdb fed the multiplex PCR reads into MiXCR, producing one record per CDR3 protein. The sample holds 110,000 or so distinct CDR3 sequences, more than 60% seen once. The template was RNA from unsorted bulk tissue. Between August and November 2014, newly diagnosed, chemotherapy-naive lung cancer patients underwent thoracic surgery in China. This receptor was identified in a woman aged 55 to 70 with non-small cell lung cancer. Sequencing was done on a sample of lung tumor tissue.

CDR3 loop: CASSRGRGTQNF. The CDR3 DNA is TGTGCCAGCTCTCGGGGTAGGGGGACCCAGAACTTC. The V call is TRBV11-2, the J call TRBJ2-5, with D perhaps TRBD1 (6 bases). Germline V CDR1 and CDR2: SGHAT, FQNNGV. The CDR3 consists of 12 residues.